This TCR beta chain derives from a study of blood T cell repertoires in COVID-19. Turning to the study itself: Sources were T cells, B-cell-depleted T cells, or PBMCs; the material itself was cDNA or gDNA.

This clone was detected once. Germline V gene sequence: CDR1 SGHNT, CDR2 YYREEE (reference sequence). Trimming pared 2 bases from V and 1 base from J, leaving 10 bases between. This CDR3 is built from 15 residues. Per the study methods: From reference gene primer amplification, estimates of nucleated cell counts were derived. The data were produced by immunoSEQ multiplex PCR, yet TCRdb's version contains in-frame clones alone and is incomplete. V and J calls plus clone size are reproduced from that table; the DNA served to infer D and trimming. The sample has roughly 230,000 clones; around 80% are singletons.

The chain couples TRBV5-4 to TRBJ1-5; D is unclear. Sequencing used peripheral blood. This clonotype was obtained from a woman aged 80 or older with COVID-19, enrolled during active disease. CDR3 sequence reads: CASSFGGQSNQPQHF. As DNA, the CDR3 is TGTGCCAGCAGCTTCGGTGGGCAGAGCAATCAGCCCCAGCATTTT.